Presented here are 6 T cell receptor beta chains from one specimen sequenced in a study of shared clonotypes between healthy human individuals. Here immunoSEQ multiplex PCR was the method, and the copy in TCRdb shows in-frame clones only, minus some. In the table there are about 2 million clones, over 85% of which are singletons. Naive CD8 cells, CD45RO-negative and positively selected for CCR7, excluded terminally differentiated effector memory CD45RA+ cells. Sequenced: naive CD8+ T cells sorted from blood. These receptors all stem from a man between 18 and 35 years old in good health.

Concerning this clone itself: Within the sample, other DNA sequences also encode this same CDR3. This chain joins TRBV19 and TRBJ2-2; tentatively, D is TRBD2 (5 bases). Trimming took 1 base from V and 5 from J, leaving 11 bases between them. The CDR3 consists of 15 residues. Germline loops: CDR1 LNHDA, CDR2 SQIVND (reference sequence). The CDR3 region is CASSIGPGGTGELFF. The CDR3 nucleotides read TGTGCCAGTAGTATAGGGCCAGGCGGGACCGGGGAGCTGTTTTTT.

V gene TRBV30 combines with J gene TRBJ1-2, with D unclear. From germline, CDR1 is GTSNPN and CDR2 SVGIG (reference sequence). This CDR3 contains 10 residues. V was cut by 8 bases and J by 7 bases, with 11 bases left in between. CDR3 amino acids: CALDGSGYTF. CDR3 bases: TGTGCCCTGGACGGTAGTGGCTACACCTTC.

The chain uses TRBV9 and TRBJ2-7; 10 nucleotides align to TRBD2. V was clipped by 0 bases and J by 4 bases; unmatched bases: 10. Germline CDR1 and CDR2: SGDLS and YYNGEE. The CDR3 consists of 17 residues. This CDR3 reads CASSVGGAGGPMYEQYF. For the CDR3, the DNA is TGTGCCAGCAGCGTAGGGGGAGCGGGAGGGCCCATGTACGAGCAGTACTTC.

This chain connects TRBV27 to TRBJ1-4; D is unclear. The CDR3 extends over 14 amino acids. V was pared by 4 bases and J by 7 bases, with 13 bases between. CDR1 is MNHEY and CDR2 is SMNVEV in the germline V gene (reference sequence). This CDR3 reads CASSSWVAGEKLFF. CDR3 coding DNA: TGTGCCAGCAGTTCCTGGGTGGCGGGTGAAAAACTGTTTTTT.

The rearrangement links TRBV6-1 to TRBJ1-3; the D is unclear. Looked up from germline, CDR1 is MNHNS and CDR2 is SASEGT. The CDR3 has 14 residues. The V and J ends lost 6 bases and 0 bases respectively, with 9 bases between them. DNA of the CDR3: TGTGCCAGCAGAGCGGGCCTCTCTGGAAACACCATATATTTT. This sequence encodes CASRAGLSGNTIYF.

The chain is built from TRBV5-1 and TRBJ2-1, with D possibly matching TRBD1 (5 bases). The ends were cut back, 0 bases at V and 8 bases at J, with 24 bases in the middle. This CDR3 is 18 amino acids long. CDR1 and CDR2 (germline): SGHRS, YFSETQ. CDR3 residues: CASSLDPLGRVIGDEQFF. As DNA, the CDR3 is TGCGCCAGCAGCTTGGACCCTTTGGGCAGGGTTATAGGTGATGAGCAGTTCTTC.